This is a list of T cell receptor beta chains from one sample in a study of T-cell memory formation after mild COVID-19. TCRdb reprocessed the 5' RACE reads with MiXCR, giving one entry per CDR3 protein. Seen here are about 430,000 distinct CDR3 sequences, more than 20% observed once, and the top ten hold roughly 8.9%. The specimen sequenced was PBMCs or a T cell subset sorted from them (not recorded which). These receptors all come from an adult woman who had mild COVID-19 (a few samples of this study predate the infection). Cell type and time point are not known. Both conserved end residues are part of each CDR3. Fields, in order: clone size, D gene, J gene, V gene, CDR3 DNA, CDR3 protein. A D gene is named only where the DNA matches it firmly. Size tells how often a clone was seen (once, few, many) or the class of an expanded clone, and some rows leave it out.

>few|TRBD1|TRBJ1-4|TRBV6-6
TGTGCCAGCAGTTCGAACAGGGGACGAGAAAAACTGTTTTTT
CASSSNRGREKLFF
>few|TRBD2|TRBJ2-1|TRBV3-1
TGTGCCAGCAGCCATCGACTAGCGGGGGCCGAGCAGTTCTTC
CASSHRLAGAEQFF
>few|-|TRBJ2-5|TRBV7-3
TGTGCCAGCAGCTCCTCCGGGACTCTGCCCGGGACCCAGTACTTC
CASSSSGTLPGTQYF
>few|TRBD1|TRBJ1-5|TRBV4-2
TGTGCCAGCAGCCAACCAGACAGGGGATACGGTAGCCAGCATTTT
CASSQPDRGYGSQHF
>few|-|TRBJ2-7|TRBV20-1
TGCAGTGCTAGAGAGGAAGGACGGATCTCCTACGAGCAGTACTTC
CSAREEGRISYEQYF
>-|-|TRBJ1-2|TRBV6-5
TGTGCCAGCAGTTACTCGAGGAGTTTGGGCTATGGCTACACCTTC
CASSYSRSLGYGYTF
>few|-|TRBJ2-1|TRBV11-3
TGTGCCAGCAGCTTACGGTCGTCCAATGAGCAGTTCTTC
CASSLRSSNEQFF
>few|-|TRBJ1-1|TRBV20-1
TGCAGTGCTAGGGATGGACAGAAACATTTTACGAACACTGAAGCTTTCTTT
CSARDGQKHFTNTEAFF
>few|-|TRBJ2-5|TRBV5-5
TGTGCCAGCAGTACAGGCCACCAAGAGACCCAGTACTTC
CASSTGHQETQYF
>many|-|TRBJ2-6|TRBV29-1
TGCAGCGCCCGAGGCTCGGGTGACTCTGGGGCCAACGTCCTGACTTTC
CSARGSGDSGANVLTF
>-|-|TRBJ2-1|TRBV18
TGTGCCAGCTCTGCGAAATCGGGGAGCTCCTACAATGAGCAGTTCTTC
CASSAKSGSSYNEQFF
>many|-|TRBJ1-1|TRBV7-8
TGTGCCAGCAGCCCGCGAATAGACATTAACACTGAAGCTTTCTTT
CASSPRIDINTEAFF
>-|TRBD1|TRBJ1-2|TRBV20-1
TGCAGTGCGTTGACTTCCCACAGGGGAAGGAGGTATGGCTACACCTTC
CSALTSHRGRRYGYTF
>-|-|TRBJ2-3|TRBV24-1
TGTGCCACCTCCGGGACGGCCAACACAGATACGCAGTATTTT
CATSGTANTDTQYF
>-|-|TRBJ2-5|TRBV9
TGTGCCAGCAGCGTAGGGGATAGCGGCCAAGAGACCCAGTACTTC
CASSVGDSGQETQYF
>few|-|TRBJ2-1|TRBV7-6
TGTGCCAGCAGCTTAGCGTGGTGGCGGGGAAATCCGAACAATGAGCAGTTCTTC
CASSLAWWRGNPNNEQFF
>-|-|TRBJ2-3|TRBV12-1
TGTGCCAGCAGCTTTTCGGGGGGGACCGACCGGGTGTTCACAGATACGCAGTATTTT
CASSFSGGTDRVFTDTQYF
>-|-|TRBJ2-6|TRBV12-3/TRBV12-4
TGTGCCAGTGGGGAATCTGGGGCCAACGTCCTGACTTTC
CASGESGANVLTF
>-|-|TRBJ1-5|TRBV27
TGTGCCAGCAGTGGCGACGGACACCTAAATCAGCCCCAGCATTTT
CASSGDGHLNQPQHF
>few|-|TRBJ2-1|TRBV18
TGTGCCAGCTCACCAGCGGACTACTCCTACAATGAGCAGTTCTTC
CASSPADYSYNEQFF
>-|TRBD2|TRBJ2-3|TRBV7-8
TGTGCCAGCAGCCCCAGACTAGCGGGAGGGGGCACAGATACGCAGTATTTT
CASSPRLAGGGTDTQYF
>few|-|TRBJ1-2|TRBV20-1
TGCAGTGCGATGATTCCGGGACTCCATTATGGCTACACCTTC
CSAMIPGLHYGYTF
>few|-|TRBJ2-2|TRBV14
TGTGCCAGCAGCCAGTATGGCACCGGGGAGCTGTTTTTT
CASSQYGTGELFF
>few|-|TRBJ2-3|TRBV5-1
TGCGCCAGCACAACTGCCCCCTCTAGCACAGATACGCAGTATTTT
CASTTAPSSTDTQYF
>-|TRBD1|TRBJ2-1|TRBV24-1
TGTGCCACCAGTGATTTCAAGGCAGGGGGCGCCTACAATGAGCAGTTCTTC
CATSDFKAGGAYNEQFF
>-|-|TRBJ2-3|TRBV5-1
TGCGCCAGCAGCTACTTCCCTGGAGATACGCAGTATTTT
CASSYFPGDTQYF
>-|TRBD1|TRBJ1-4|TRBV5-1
TGCGCCAGCAGCTTACCCGGGACAGGGGGACCTAATGAAAAACTGTTTTTT
CASSLPGTGGPNEKLFF